The entry that follows covers one T cell receptor (beta chain) sequence. It has no known antigen specificity. No base quality information exists; no much larger clone differs at one position. The collaborating institutions used their own protocols to collect whole blood in K2EDTA tubes. For TCRbeta analysis, collaborators shipped samples in one of three forms: frozen whole blood, isolated PBMCs, or DNA extracted from either of those sample types. CDR1 and CDR2 were assigned from the germline V gene as SGHAT and FQNNGV. At the junction V is shortened by 5 bases and J by 4 bases, with 8 bases in between. Reading from cysteine to phenylalanine, the CDR3 counts 12 amino acids. Here the CDR3 DNA is all that survives: 36 bases in frame from base 1. TCRbeta CDR3 regions were amplified from genomic DNA using the immunoSEQ Assay, a bias-controlled multiplex PCR. For the original study's pipeline: The number of nucleated cells in each sample was estimated by amplification of reference gene primers within the assay. To quantify the absolute abundance of each unique TCRbeta CDR3 rearrangement, sequence reads were collapsed and filtered. For each sample, productive Simpson clonality was calculated as the square root of Simpson's diversity index across productive rearrangements. Drawn from immuneACCESS, this table holds only the in-frame rearrangements with V and J called that TCRdb kept. Clones are partly lost; checked studies trace under half to an unresolved V gene and leave the rest unexplained. That table is the source of V, J and clone size, and D and trimming were worked out from the DNA. This sample holds 60,000 to 75,000 clones; around 87% were observed only once. The ten largest clones capture 3.9% of the sample.

These data belong to a study of blood T cell repertoires in COVID-19 (dated by TCRdb to the early 2020s). For the wider study: Samples covering the acute and convalescent phases of COVID-19 were provided by collaborators in the United States, Italy and Spain. The material from the prospective study consisted of cDNA or gDNA derived from T cells, B-cell-depleted T cells, or PBMCs. Subjects who had been exposed to COVID-19, were actively infected with it, or had recovered from it provided the deeply sampled blood TCRbeta repertoires that made up the dataset. The repertoires were released in a freely available public database intended as a resource for research on the immune response to SARS-CoV-2. Samples came from the ongoing ImmuneRACE study (first 160 participants) plus 1,254 subjects from 6 global collaborators. Nearly every sample came with metadata listing a de-identified subject ID, COVID-19 status, age in years and sex. HLA class I and class II types, where available, came from metadata supplied by the sample provider rather than from assay-based typing.

The full study reports these points: The quantity of clinical and demographic metadata differed by source and by participant and was supplied without curation.

The rearrangement joined TRBV11-2 to TRBJ1-1; TRBD1 is perhaps the D gene, given 5 matching bases. This sequence originates from a human donor in a cohort sampled during active COVID-19. Specimen: peripheral blood. CDR3 loop: CASSPGGTEAFF. The DNA sequence follows: TGTGCCAGCAGCCCGGGGGGCACTGAAGCTTTCTTT.